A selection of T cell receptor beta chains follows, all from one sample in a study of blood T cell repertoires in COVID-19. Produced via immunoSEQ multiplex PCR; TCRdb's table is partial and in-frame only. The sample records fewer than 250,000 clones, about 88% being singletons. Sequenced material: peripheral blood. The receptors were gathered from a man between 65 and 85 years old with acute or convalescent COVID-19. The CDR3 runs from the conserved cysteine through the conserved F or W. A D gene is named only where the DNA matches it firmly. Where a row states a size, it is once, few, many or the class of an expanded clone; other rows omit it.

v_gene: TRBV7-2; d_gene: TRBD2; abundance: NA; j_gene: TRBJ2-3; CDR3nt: TGTGCCAGCAGCTTAGATCTAGCGGGCACAGATACGCAGTATTTT; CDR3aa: CASSLDLAGTDTQYF
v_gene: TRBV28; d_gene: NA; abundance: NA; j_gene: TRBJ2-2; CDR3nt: TGTGCCACCTCGCGGGGCGCCGGCGGGGAGCTGTTTTTT; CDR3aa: CATSRGAGGELFF
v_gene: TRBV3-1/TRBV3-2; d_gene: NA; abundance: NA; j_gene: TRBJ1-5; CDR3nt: TGTGCCAGCAGCCAAGGCTTCGGGAGCAATCAGCCCCAGCATTTT; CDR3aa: CASSQGFGSNQPQHF
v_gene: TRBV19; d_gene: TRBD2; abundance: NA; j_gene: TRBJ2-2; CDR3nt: TGTGCCAGTAGTGAGCGGGGCGCCACCGGGGAGCTGTTTTTT; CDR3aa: CASSERGATGELFF
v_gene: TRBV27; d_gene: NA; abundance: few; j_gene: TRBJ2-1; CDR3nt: TGTGCCAGCAGTCCTAGAACCCACTCCTACAATGAGCAGTTCTTC; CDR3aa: CASSPRTHSYNEQFF
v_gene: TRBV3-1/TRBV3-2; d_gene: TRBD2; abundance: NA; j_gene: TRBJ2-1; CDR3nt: TGTGCCAGCAGCCAAGATGCGCTAGCGGGCCCAGGCAATGAGCAGTTCTTC; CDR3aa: CASSQDALAGPGNEQFF
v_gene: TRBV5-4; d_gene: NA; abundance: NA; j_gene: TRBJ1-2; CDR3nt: TGTGCCAGCAGTTTCCAGCAGGACTATGGCTACACCTTC; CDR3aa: CASSFQQDYGYTF
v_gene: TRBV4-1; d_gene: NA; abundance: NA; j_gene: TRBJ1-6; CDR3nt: TGCGCCAGCAGCCAGGAATCACCTCCGGGGAATTCACCCCTCCACTTT; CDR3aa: CASSQESPPGNSPLHF
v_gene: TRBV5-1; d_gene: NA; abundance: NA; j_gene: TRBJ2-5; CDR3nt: TGCGCCAGCAGCCCCCTCTTGGCTCAAGAGACCCAGTACTTC; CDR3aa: CASSPLLAQETQYF
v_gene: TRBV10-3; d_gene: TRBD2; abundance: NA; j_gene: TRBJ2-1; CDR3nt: TGTGCCATAGCGGGAGAGGTTTCCTACAATGAGCAGTTCTTC; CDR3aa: CAIAGEVSYNEQFF
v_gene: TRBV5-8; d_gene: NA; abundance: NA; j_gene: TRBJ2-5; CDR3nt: TGTGCCAGCAGCCTTGGACTCAAAGAGACCCAGTACTTC; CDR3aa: CASSLGLKETQYF
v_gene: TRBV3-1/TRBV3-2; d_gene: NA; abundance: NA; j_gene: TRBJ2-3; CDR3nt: TGTGCCAGCAGTCAATTAAGCACAGATACGCAGTATTTT; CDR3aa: CASSQLSTDTQYF
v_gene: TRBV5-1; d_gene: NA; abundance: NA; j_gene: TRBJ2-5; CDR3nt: TGCGCCAGCAGTGTGACACCACAAGAGACCCAGTACTTC; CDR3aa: CASSVTPQETQYF
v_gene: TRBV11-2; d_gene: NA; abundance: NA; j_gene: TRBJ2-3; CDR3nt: TGTGCCAGCGCTGGGGGTACAGGGTACAACACAGATACGCAGTATTTT; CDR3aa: CASAGGTGYNTDTQYF
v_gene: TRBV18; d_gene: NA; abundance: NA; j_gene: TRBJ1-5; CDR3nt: TGTGCCAGCTCACCCTTTGGCATTAATCAGCCCCAGCATTTT; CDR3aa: CASSPFGINQPQHF
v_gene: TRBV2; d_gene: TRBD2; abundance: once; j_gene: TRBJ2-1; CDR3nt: TGTGCCAGCGGCGGCGGGAGGGATCAGTTCTTC; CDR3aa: CASGGGRDQFF
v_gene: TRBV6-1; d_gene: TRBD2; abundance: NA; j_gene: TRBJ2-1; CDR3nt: TGTGCCAGCAGTGTACGAACTAGCGTTTCGGGCAATGAGCAGTTCTTC; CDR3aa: CASSVRTSVSGNEQFF
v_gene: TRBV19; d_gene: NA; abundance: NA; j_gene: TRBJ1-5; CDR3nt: TGTGCCAGTAGTCTCTCAGTCATGAGCAATCAGCCCCAGCATTTT; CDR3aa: CASSLSVMSNQPQHF
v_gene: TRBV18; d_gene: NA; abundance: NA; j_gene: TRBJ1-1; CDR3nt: TGTGCCAGCTCACCAGCGGGGAAAGCTTTCTTT; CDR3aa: CASSPAGKAFF
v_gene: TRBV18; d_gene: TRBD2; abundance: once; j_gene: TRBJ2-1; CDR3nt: TGTGCCAGCTCACCATCCGGGACTAGCGGCAATGAGCAGTTCTTC; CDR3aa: CASSPSGTSGNEQFF